This T cell receptor beta chain was obtained from a study of T cells expressing NK-cell markers. At the level of the study: The authors derived TCR beta repertoires from sorted CD3+CD56+NKG2C+, CD3+CD56+NKG2C- and CD3+CD56-NKG2C+ T cells. Sequenced donors, eight in total, included seven who were HCMV-seropositive and one who was seronegative. The study, taken as a whole, reports: Of the CD8+ T cell pool in about 6 donors, roughly 1.0-8% was accounted for by dominant NKG2C+ clonotypes.

CDR3 length equals 15 residues. The germline V gene encodes CDR1 SQVTM and CDR2 ANQGSEA. As regards this clonotype: The target antigen is unknown.

The authors generated TCR beta cDNA through 5'RACE template switching with UMIs. Each CDR3 protein gets one entry in TCRdb, which reprocessed the 5' RACE reads and gives no DNA. Found here are some 280,000 distinct CDR3 sequences; the top ten clones hold approximately 0.39%. Input material: blood T cells: a sorted CD56 or NKG2C T cell subset, CD4+ or CD8+ T cells, or bulk PBMC T cells (not recorded which). This clonotype was sampled from a man in his late teens or twenties in good health. The rearrangement uses TRBV29-1 and TRBJ2-1; TCRdb picks TRBD1, but there is no DNA to check that call. CDR3 region: CSVFGQTSSYNEQFF.